This T cell receptor (beta chain) derives from a study of CD8 T cells in Susac syndrome. Across the whole study: Among the Susac syndrome patients sequenced, six had active disease and 8 or 9 were in remission.

Trimming cost V 4 bases and J 10 bases, with 12 bases left between them. This CDR3 is built from 12 residues. The authors reverse transcribed about 0.5 to 1 ug RNA with random hexamers. By means of immunoSEQ multiplex PCR, TCR beta CDR3 spanning 54 Vbeta and 13 Jbeta underwent amplification. From the immunoSEQ multiplex PCR reads, TCRdb called clonotypes with MiXCR, one entry per CDR3 protein. The data contain some 150,000 distinct CDR3 sequences, more than 85% of them seen just once; the ten biggest clones take up about 0.15%. The sequence was obtained from a human donor with Susac syndrome. J is TRBJ2-3 and V is TRBV12-3 or TRBV12-4; D is uncertain. The sequenced sample consisted of CD4+ T cells from PBMCs. The CDR3 protein is CASSSTMNAQYF. In DNA form, the CDR3 reads TGTGCCAGCAGTTCCACTATGAACGCGCAGTATTTT.